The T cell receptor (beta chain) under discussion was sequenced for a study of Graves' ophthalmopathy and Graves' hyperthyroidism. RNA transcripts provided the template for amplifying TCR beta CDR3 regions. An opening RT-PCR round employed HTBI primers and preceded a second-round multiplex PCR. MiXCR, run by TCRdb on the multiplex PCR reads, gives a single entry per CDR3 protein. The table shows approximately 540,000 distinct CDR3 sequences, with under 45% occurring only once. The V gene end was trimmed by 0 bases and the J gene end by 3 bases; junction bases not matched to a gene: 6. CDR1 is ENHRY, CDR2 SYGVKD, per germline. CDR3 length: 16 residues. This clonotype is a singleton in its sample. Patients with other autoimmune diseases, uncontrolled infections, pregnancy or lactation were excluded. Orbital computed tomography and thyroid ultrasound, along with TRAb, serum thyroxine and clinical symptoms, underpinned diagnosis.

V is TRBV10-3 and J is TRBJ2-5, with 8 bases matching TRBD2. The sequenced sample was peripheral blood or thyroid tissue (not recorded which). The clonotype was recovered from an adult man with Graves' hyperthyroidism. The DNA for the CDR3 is TGTGCCATCAGTGAGTCGGGGGGTAGCGGGAAAGAGACCCAGTACTTC. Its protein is CAISESGGSGKETQYF.